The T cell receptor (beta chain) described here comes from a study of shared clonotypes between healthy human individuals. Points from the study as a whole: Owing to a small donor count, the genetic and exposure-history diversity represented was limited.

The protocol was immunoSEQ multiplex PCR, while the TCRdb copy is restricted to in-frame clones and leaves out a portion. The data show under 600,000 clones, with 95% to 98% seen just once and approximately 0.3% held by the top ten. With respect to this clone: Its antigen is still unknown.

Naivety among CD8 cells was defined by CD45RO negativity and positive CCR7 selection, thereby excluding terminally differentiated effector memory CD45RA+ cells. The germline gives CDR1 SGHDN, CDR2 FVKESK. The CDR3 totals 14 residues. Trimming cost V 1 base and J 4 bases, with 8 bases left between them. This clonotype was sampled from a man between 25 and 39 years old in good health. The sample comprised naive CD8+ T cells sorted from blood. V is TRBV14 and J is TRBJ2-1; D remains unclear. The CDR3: CASSQGTSYNEQFF. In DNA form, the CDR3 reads TGTGCCAGCAGCCAAGGGACCTCTTACAATGAGCAGTTCTTC. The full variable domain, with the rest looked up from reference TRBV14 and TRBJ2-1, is EAGVTQFPSHSVIEKGQTVTLRCDPISGHDNLYWYRRVMGKEIKFLLHFVKESKQDESGMPNNRFLAERTGGTYSTLKVQPAELEDSGVYFCASSQGTSYNEQFFGPGTRLTVL.